The next 25 T cell receptor beta chains were all read from a single sample in a study of CD8 T cell repertoires and HIV-1 epitope variants. These receptors are not linked to any known antigen. Libraries were prepared by immunoSEQ multiplex PCR; TCRdb keeps only in-frame clonotypes and omits some of them. The profile shows roughly 5,200 clones, approximately 72% of them singletons. Sequenced input: cultured CD8+ T cells derived from PBMCs. These receptors all come from a male donor with HIV.

This chain joins TRBV7-6 and TRBJ1-1; D is unclear. CDR1 SGHVS and CDR2 FNYEAQ come from the germline V gene. The CDR3 is made up of 13 amino acids. V shed 8 bases and J shed 1 base, with 11 bases lying between them. CDR3 region: CASSREGNTEAFF. The DNA of the CDR3 is TGTGCCAGCTCCCGAGAGGGGAACACTGAAGCTTTCTTT.

The chain carries TRBV6-5 and TRBJ2-2; D might be TRBD2 (5 bases). The CDR3 sequence is 14 residues long. Trimming left V 6 bases short and J 2 bases short, with 10 bases between. Germline V gives CDR1 MNHEY, CDR2 SVGAGI. CDR3 region: CASRLGANTGELFF. CDR3 sequence (DNA): TGTGCCAGCAGACTGGGAGCAAACACCGGGGAGCTGTTTTTT.

In DNA form, the CDR3 reads TGTGCCTGGAGTGGTGAGGTTGTTGGCGATACGCAGTATTTT. Residues: CAWSGEVVGDTQYF. The rearrangement links TRBV30 to TRBJ2-3; D is unresolved. This CDR3 contains 14 residues. V dropped 1 base and J dropped 6 bases, with 14 bases sitting between them. Germline CDR1 is GTSNPN and CDR2 is SVGIG (reference sequence).

The table lists this clone with a few counts. The chain links TRBV6-6 to TRBJ2-7, with D perhaps being TRBD1 or TRBD2 (5 bases each). Germline CDR1 MNHNY, CDR2 SVGAGI (reference sequence). The CDR3 consists of 13 residues. Trimming took off 6 bases at V and 3 bases at J, with 12 bases between the two ends. CDR3 DNA sequence: TGTGCCAGCAGACCTATTGGGGGCTACGAGCAGTACTTC. Its translation is CASRPIGGYEQYF.

This clone was counted between two and nine times. The chain links TRBV5-1 to TRBJ2-7; perhaps D is TRBD1 or TRBD2 (5 bases each). V dropped 3 bases and J dropped 1 base, with 11 bases sitting between them. CDR1 SGHRS and CDR2 YFSETQ come from the germline V gene. This CDR3 is built from 14 residues. The CDR3 sequence is CASSYGTASYEQYF. The DNA of the CDR3 is TGCGCCAGCAGCTACGGGACGGCTTCCTACGAGCAGTACTTC.

The gene calls are TRBV27 and TRBJ2-4, with 14 bases lining up with TRBD2. CDR3 length: 14 residues. From germline, CDR1 is MNHEY and CDR2 SMNVEV (reference sequence). Losses at the gene ends were 2 bases for V and 12 bases for J; bases not matched to a gene: 3. CDR3 bases: TGTGCCAGCAGTTTAGGGACTAGCGGGAGTAATCAGTACTTC. It codes for CASSLGTSGSNQYF.

V and J are TRBV9 and TRBJ2-1; no firm D call. The length of the CDR3 is 13 residues. CDR1 and CDR2 (germline): SGDLS, YYNGEE. Trimming shortened V by 0 bases and J by 7 bases, and 8 bases separated the two germline ends. The CDR3 reads CASSVVAANEQFF. The CDR3 DNA reads TGTGCCAGCAGCGTAGTGGCGGCGAATGAGCAGTTCTTC.

Only a few counts were recorded for this clone. The chain carries TRBV7-9 and TRBJ1-2; 9 bases agree with TRBD1. Germline V lookup: CDR1 SEHNR, CDR2 FQNEAQ (reference sequence). After removal of 5 bases from V and 6 bases from J, the junction contained 4 bases not matched to a gene. The CDR3 length is 13 residues. The CDR3, as DNA: TGTGCCAGCAGCGCGACAGGGGGAGATGGCTACACCTTC. It yields the protein CASSATGGDGYTF.

V usage is TRBV5-1 and J usage is TRBJ1-6; TRBD1 matches 7 bases. J was trimmed by 6 bases and V by 0 bases; bases with no gene match: 3. The germline gives CDR1 SGHRS, CDR2 YFSETQ. The CDR3 length is 15 residues. DNA of the CDR3: TGCGCCAGCAGCTTGGCCCCAGGGGGTAATTCACCCCTCCACTTT. This sequence encodes CASSLAPGGNSPLHF.

This rearrangement joins TRBV19 to TRBJ1-1, with D perhaps matching TRBD1 (6 bases). The CDR3 is 13 residues long. V was clipped by 4 bases and J by 3 bases, with 9 bases between them. The germline V gene has CDR1 LNHDA and CDR2 SQIVND (reference sequence). The CDR3 nucleotides read TGTGCCAGTAGTAACAGGGAGGACACTGAAGCTTTCTTT. Protein: CASSNREDTEAFF.

The V and J genes are TRBV5-6 and TRBJ1-1; D gene unclear. V lost 0 bases to trimming and J lost 1 base, with 7 bases between them. In germline, CDR1 is SGHDT, CDR2 YYEEEE. The CDR3 has 14 amino acids. CDR3 amino acids: CASSLDSGNTEAFF. Written as DNA, the CDR3 is TGTGCCAGCAGCTTGGACAGCGGGAACACTGAAGCTTTCTTT.

This clone was seen a single time. The chain has TRBV11-2 and TRBJ1-6, with TRBD1 as a possible D gene (5 bases). The CDR3 runs to 14 residues. Germline lookup yields CDR1 SGHAT and CDR2 FQNNGV. V was trimmed by 5 bases and J by 5 bases, leaving 10 bases between them. As DNA, the CDR3 is TGTGCCAGCAGCCTCCGGGGCAATAATTCACCCCTCCACTTT. It translates to CASSLRGNNSPLHF.

This clone was found a few times. The rearrangement uses TRBV19 and TRBJ2-1; D perhaps matches TRBD2 (6 bases). Trimming left V 1 base short and J 2 bases short, with 12 bases between. The CDR3 covers 16 residues. From germline, CDR1 is LNHDA and CDR2 SQIVND (reference sequence). DNA for the CDR3: TGTGCCAGTAGTATAGGATGGGGGGTCGCCTACAATGAGCAGTTCTTC. Translation: CASSIGWGVAYNEQFF.

This chain joins TRBV7-6 and TRBJ2-1; no clear D gene. Germline V gene data show CDR1 as SGHVS and CDR2 as FNYEAQ. The CDR3 is made up of 12 amino acids. V lost 8 bases to trimming and J lost 8 bases, with 13 bases between them. The CDR3 loop is CASGTTGDEQFF. The CDR3 DNA reads TGTGCCAGCGGAACTACTGGGGATGAGCAGTTCTTC.

V is TRBV7-9 and J is TRBJ1-5; D is ambiguous. Trimming left V 1 base short and J 3 bases short, with 7 bases between. The CDR3 is 14 amino acids. Germline V gene sequence: CDR1 SEHNR, CDR2 FQNEAQ (reference sequence). The CDR3 reads CASSLGGDNQPQHF. Written as DNA, the CDR3 is TGTGCCAGCAGCTTAGGCGGGGACAATCAGCCCCAGCATTTT.

The chain employs TRBV2 and TRBJ1-2; 12 nucleotides align to TRBD1. Germline assignment: CDR1 SNHLY and CDR2 FYNNEI. The CDR3 covers 14 residues. The V and J ends lost 6 bases and 8 bases, in that order; junction bases with no gene match: 7. Written as DNA, the CDR3 is TGTGCCAGCAGCGACCGGGACAGGGGGCTCGGCTACACCTTC. The encoded protein is CASSDRDRGLGYTF.

The rearrangement links TRBV6-5 to TRBJ1-5; possibly TRBD1 for D (5 bases). Trimming stripped 0 bases from V and 2 bases from J, with 5 bases between. Germline assignment: CDR1 MNHEY and CDR2 SVGAGI. The CDR3 loop spans 14 amino acids. In nucleotides, the CDR3 is TGTGCCAGCAGTTACTCAGGGGGCAATCAGCCCCAGCATTTT. Protein: CASSYSGGNQPQHF.

The chain uses TRBV27 and TRBJ2-7; 7 nucleotides match TRBD2. The junction had 15 bases not matched to a gene; V was cut back by 7 bases and J by 9 bases. This CDR3 region has 14 residues. CDR1 is MNHEY, CDR2 SMNVEV, per germline (reference sequence). The CDR3 protein is CASTRSGDYNRQYF. The CDR3 DNA reads as TGTGCCAGCACTCGCAGCGGGGACTATAACCGGCAGTACTTC.

The DNA of the CDR3 is TGCGCCAGCAGTTCCTTCGAGGCTGGTAATGAAAAACTGTTTTTT. Translating it yields CASSSFEAGNEKLFF. The rearrangement joins TRBV4-3 to TRBJ1-4; D gene ambiguous. Germline V gene lookup returns CDR1 LGHNA and CDR2 YSLEER. The CDR3 runs 15 residues. Trimming pared 6 bases from V and 4 bases from J, leaving 15 bases between.

This clone was observed once. A far larger clone is one nucleotide away, so this likely arose from a read error. The chain recombines TRBV5-5 with TRBJ1-1, with D perhaps matching TRBD1 (5 bases). V was shortened by 4 bases and J by 1 base, with 17 bases between the two germline ends. This CDR3 is 16 amino acids long. Germline V gene sequence: CDR1 SGHKS, CDR2 YYEKEE (reference sequence). CDR3 residues: CASSQDVGQGNTEAFF. The CDR3 bases are TGTGCCAGCAGCCAAGATGTTGGGCAGGGGAACACTGAAGCTTTCTTT.

The rearrangement joins TRBV6-6 to TRBJ1-5; 7 bases agree with TRBD1. J was trimmed by 8 bases and V by 0 bases; bases with no gene match: 7. Looked up from germline, CDR1 is MNHNY and CDR2 is SVGAGI (reference sequence). The CDR3 runs to 15 residues. The chain's CDR3 is CASSYSRQGNEPQHF. DNA for the CDR3: TGTGCCAGCAGTTACTCGCGACAGGGTAATGAGCCCCAGCATTTT.

The chain is built from TRBV11-3 and TRBJ2-1, with D perhaps matching TRBD2 (7 bases). This CDR3 has 15 amino acids. Germline V CDR1 and CDR2: SGHNT, YENEEA. V gave up 2 bases and J gave up 6 bases, with 14 bases separating them. The chain's CDR3 is CASSLRGEGRNEQFF. The CDR3 DNA reads as TGTGCCAGCAGCTTAAGGGGGGAGGGCCGCAATGAGCAGTTCTTC.

The rearrangement uses TRBV7-6 and TRBJ1-1; TRBD1 is a possible D gene (5 bases). V was shortened by 4 bases and J by 1 base, with 10 bases between the two germline ends. CDR1 and CDR2 (germline): SGHVS, FNYEAQ. The CDR3 has 14 residues. CDR3 amino acids: CASSSMDKNTEAFF. The CDR3 DNA sequence: TGTGCCAGCAGCTCCATGGACAAGAACACTGAAGCTTTCTTT.

This clone was seen only a few times. The CDR3 coding sequence is TGTGCCAGTAGTATAGCCCGGGACATAAGGAACTATGGCTACACCTTC. Translation gives CASSIARDIRNYGYTF. V is TRBV19 and J is TRBJ1-2; D possibly corresponds to TRBD1 (6 bases). The CDR3 has 16 residues. CDR1 and CDR2 (germline): LNHDA, SQIVND (reference sequence). V dropped 1 base and J dropped 2 bases, with 14 bases sitting between them.

The chain uses TRBV29-1 and TRBJ2-2, with D uncertain. The V and J ends lost 0 bases and 7 bases respectively, with 6 bases between them. There are 12 residues in the CDR3. CDR1 and CDR2 (germline): SQVTM, ANQGSEA. CDR3 in DNA: TGCAGCGTTGAAGATCGGGTCGGGGAGCTGTTTTTT. Residues: CSVEDRVGELFF.